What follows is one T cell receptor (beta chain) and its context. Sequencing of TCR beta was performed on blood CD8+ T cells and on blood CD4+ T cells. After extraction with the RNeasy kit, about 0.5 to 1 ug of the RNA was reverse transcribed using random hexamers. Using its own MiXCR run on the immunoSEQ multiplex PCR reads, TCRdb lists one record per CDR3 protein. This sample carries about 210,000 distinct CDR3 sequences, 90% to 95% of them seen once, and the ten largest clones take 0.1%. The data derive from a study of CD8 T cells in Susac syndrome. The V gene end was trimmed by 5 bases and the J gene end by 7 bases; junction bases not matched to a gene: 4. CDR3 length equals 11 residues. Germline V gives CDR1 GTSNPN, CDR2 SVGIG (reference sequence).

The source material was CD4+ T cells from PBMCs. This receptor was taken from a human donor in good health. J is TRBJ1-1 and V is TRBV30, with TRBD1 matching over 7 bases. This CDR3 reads CAWARDSEAFF. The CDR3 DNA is TGTGCCTGGGCCAGGGACAGTGAAGCTTTCTTT.